This is a list of T cell receptor beta chains from one sample in a study of T-cell reconstitution after alpha-beta-depleted transplantation in children. TCRdb re-called the PCR reads with MiXCR, one entry per CDR3 protein. The repertoire holds approximately 300,000 distinct CDR3 sequences, around 10% seen once, with 23% in the top ten. This specimen consisted of peripheral blood, obtained 180 days after TCRalphabeta/CD19-depleted stem cell transplant. The receptors originated from a male patient between 2 and 10 years old who had a stem cell transplant for chronic granulomatous disease, so the T cells may come from the graft donor. Each CDR3 is given with its conserved first and last residue. A D gene is named only where the DNA matches it firmly. Clone size is stated in some rows and not others, as once, few, many or a class when expanded.

>TRBV2|TRBD2|.|TRBJ2-5
TGTGCCAGCATATTCCGGGAGGCCTTTAACTTC
CASIFREAFNF
>TRBV5-1|.|many|TRBJ2-7
TGCGCCAGCAGCTTGGAGGGGTCTTCCTACGAGCAGTACTTC
CASSLEGSSYEQYF
>TRBV20-1|.|many|TRBJ1-6
TGCAGTGCTAGAATGGTCGGGACTCATCTTAATTCACCCCTCCACTTT
CSARMVGTHLNSPLHF
>TRBV2|.|many|TRBJ2-2
TGTGCCAGCAGTCCCGGGCCAAACACCGGGGAGCTGTTTTTT
CASSPGPNTGELFF
>TRBV4-2|TRBD1|many|TRBJ2-2
TGTGCCAGCAGCCGACCGGGACAGGGGGCTTTCGAGAACACCGGGGAGCTGTTTTTT
CASSRPGQGAFENTGELFF
>TRBV7-9|.|many|TRBJ2-1
TGTGCCAGCAGCCAGGGACTTATCTCCTACAATGAGCAGTTCTTC
CASSQGLISYNEQFF
>TRBV7-9|TRBD2|.|TRBJ2-5
TGTGCCAACAGCTTAACTAGCGGGAGCAAGGAGACCCAGTACTTC
CANSLTSGSKETQYF
>TRBV27|.|many|TRBJ2-7
TGTGCCAGCAGTTTAAGAGCGAGCTCCTACGAGCAGTACTTC
CASSLRASSYEQYF
>TRBV28|.|.|TRBJ1-4
TGTGCCAGCAGTCAGACCTACTTAGGGGAAAAACTGTTTTTT
CASSQTYLGEKLFF
>TRBV12-3/TRBV12-4|.|many|TRBJ2-1
TGTGCCAGCAGTTTTGGGCAGCTTGATGAGCAGTTCTTC
CASSFGQLDEQFF
>TRBV2|TRBD2|many|TRBJ2-1
TGTGCCAGCAGTGGTTGGGCGGGAGCGGGGAATGAGCAGTTCTTC
CASSGWAGAGNEQFF
>TRBV29-1|.|many|TRBJ2-2
TGCAGCGTTGAAAGCGTAGCGAACACCGGGGAGCTGTTTTTT
CSVESVANTGELFF
>TRBV5-6|.|many|TRBJ2-2
TGTGCCAGCAGCTTTATGCTAGTGGATATTGCCGGGGAGCTGTTTTTT
CASSFMLVDIAGELFF
>TRBV11-2|.|.|TRBJ2-7
TGTGCCAGCAGCTTAGATCAGGGTGGGAGTTACGAGCAGTACTTC
CASSLDQGGSYEQYF
>TRBV5-4|TRBD2|few|TRBJ2-3
TGTGCCAGCAGCTATCGACTAGCGGAAGATACGCAGTATTTT
CASSYRLAEDTQYF
>TRBV20-1|.|.|TRBJ1-1
TGCTGTGCTAGAGATCTCGTCCGGGCCAGTATGAACACTGAAGCTTTCTTT
CCARDLVRASMNTEAFF
>TRBV6-5|.|many|TRBJ2-3
TGTGCCAGCAGTTACAGTCAAACCACAGATACGCAGTATTTT
CASSYSQTTDTQYF
>TRBV12-3/TRBV12-4|.|many|TRBJ1-2
TGTGCCAGATGTAGAGTAACAGGTGCTTATAACTATGGCTACACCTTC
CARCRVTGAYNYGYTF
>TRBV7-9|.|many|TRBJ2-5
TGTGCCAGCACCGTTTTGGGACTTCAAGAGACCCAGTACTTC
CASTVLGLQETQYF
>TRBV27|TRBD2|many|TRBJ2-7
TGTGCCAGCAGTCCGATAGCGGGAGCCTACGAGCAGTACTTC
CASSPIAGAYEQYF
>TRBV7-9|TRBD2|many|TRBJ2-6
TGTGCCAGCAGCTCTCGGGCTAGCGGGAGGACAAACTCTGGGGCCAACGTCCTGACTTTC
CASSSRASGRTNSGANVLTF
>TRBV11-2|.|.|TRBJ2-4
TGTGCCAGCAGCTTACTCGTCCACGACCGTCTCCAATTTGCCAAAAACATTCGGTACTTC
CASSLLVHDRLQFAKNIRYF
>TRBV9|.|many|TRBJ2-7
TGTGCCAGCAGCAGAGGTGGGGGGAGTCTCAACGAGCAGTACTTC
CASSRGGGSLNEQYF
>TRBV7-8|.|many|TRBJ2-5
TGTGCCAGCAGCTTTAGGTTTTGGGAAGAGACCCAGTACTTC
CASSFRFWEETQYF
>TRBV5-6|.|many|TRBJ2-5
TGTGCCAGCAGCTTGGATCCCCAAGAGACCCAGTACTTC
CASSLDPQETQYF
>TRBV24-1|TRBD2|many|TRBJ2-1
TGTGCCACCAGTGATCCCGGGACTAGCGGCTACAATGAGCAGTTCTTC
CATSDPGTSGYNEQFF
>TRBV4-3|TRBD1|many|TRBJ2-7
TGCGCCAGCAGCCAAGATCGGACAGGAGGCTACGAGCAGTACTTC
CASSQDRTGGYEQYF
>TRBV15|.|many|TRBJ2-1
TGTGCCACCAGCAGAGATCCCCTTGGAGGGGAGCAGTTCTTC
CATSRDPLGGEQFF
>TRBV6-2/TRBV6-3|.|many|TRBJ1-5
TGTGCCAGCAGTTACGCGGCAGATCACTACAATCAGCCCCAGCATTTT
CASSYAADHYNQPQHF
>TRBV18|.|many|TRBJ1-6
TGTGCCAGCTCACCACCAGGGAGCTCCTATAATTCACCCCTCCACTTT
CASSPPGSSYNSPLHF
>TRBV7-6|TRBD2|many|TRBJ2-5
TGTGCCAGCAGCTTAGTGCGTACGGGGGGAGAGACCCAGTACTTC
CASSLVRTGGETQYF
>TRBV28|.|many|TRBJ1-1
TGTGCCAGCAGCCCCACAGGGAGGCGAGCTTTCTTT
CASSPTGRRAFF
>TRBV10-3|.|many|TRBJ1-1
TGTGCCATCAGTAGACAGATCGGGGGCACTGAAGCTTTCTTT
CAISRQIGGTEAFF
>TRBV2|TRBD2|.|TRBJ2-1
TGTGCCAGCAGTGAACGGTTCCAGGGGGGACTAGCGGGAAGGAGCTCCTACAATGAGCAGTTCTTC
CASSERFQGGLAGRSSYNEQFF
>TRBV6-5|.|many|TRBJ1-5
TGTGCCAGCAGTTATACCAGGGATCAGCCCCAGCATTTT
CASSYTRDQPQHF
>TRBV7-2|.|.|TRBJ2-1
TGTGCCAGCGGTGAATTCGGGAGAGGTTACAATGAGCAGTTCTTC
CASGEFGRGYNEQFF
>TRBV30|TRBD1|.|TRBJ2-7
TGTGCCTGGAGGGGGACAGGGGACTTCTACGAGCAGTACTTC
CAWRGTGDFYEQYF
>TRBV29-1|.|.|TRBJ2-7
TGCACCGTTGAGCGAGGGTACGAGCAGTACTTC
CTVERGYEQYF
>TRBV28|.|many|TRBJ1-1
TGTGCCAGCAGGTTTGGGGTTTGGACTGAAGCTTTCTTT
CASRFGVWTEAFF
>TRBV25-1|.|many|TRBJ2-7
TGTGCCAGCATGGACGGTTTGGGGGACGAGCAGTACTTC
CASMDGLGDEQYF
>TRBV30|.|few|TRBJ2-3
TGTGCCTGGAGTTCTGCTGGAGATACGCAGTATTTT
CAWSSAGDTQYF
>TRBV9|TRBD2|many|TRBJ2-7
TGTGCCAGCAGCTCCCGAGAGGGACTAGCGGGAGACGAGCAGTACTTC
CASSSREGLAGDEQYF
>TRBV10-3|.|.|TRBJ2-4
TGTGCCAGCACGGGGCTGGGAGCCAAAAACATTCAGTACTTC
CASTGLGAKNIQYF
>TRBV20-1|.|many|TRBJ2-6
TGCAGTGCTAGTCGGGGATCTGGGGCCAACGTCCTGACTTTC
CSASRGSGANVLTF
>TRBV20-1|.|many|TRBJ2-1
TGCAGTGCTAGAGATGGGCGCCGGCATACAATCGGTGAGCAGTTCTTC
CSARDGRRHTIGEQFF
>TRBV29-1|.|many|TRBJ2-7
TGCAGCGTTGGTAGGACCGCCGAGCAGTACTTC
CSVGRTAEQYF
>TRBV20-1|.|many|TRBJ2-7
TGCAGTGCTAGGTTCAGGGCCTCCTACGAGCAGTACTTC
CSARFRASYEQYF
>TRBV4-3|.|many|TRBJ2-3
TGCGCCAGCAGCCAAGCCAGGGTGATAGGAGATACGCAGTATTTT
CASSQARVIGDTQYF
>TRBV7-9|.|many|TRBJ2-7
TGTGCCAGCAGTAACTCCTTAGTAGGTGGCTACGAGCAGTACTTC
CASSNSLVGGYEQYF
>TRBV7-2|.|many|TRBJ1-5
TGTGCCAGCAGCTTAGCGGACAGAGAGCGTCAGCCCCAGCATTTT
CASSLADRERQPQHF
>TRBV7-2|TRBD1|many|TRBJ2-7
TGTGCCAGCAGCCCCGGGACAGGGTTCTCCTACGAGCAGTACTTC
CASSPGTGFSYEQYF